Described below is a single T cell receptor beta chain sequence and its context. Its antigen is not identified. The library was built from about 370 ng RNA with molecular barcoded adaptors for alpha/delta and beta/gamma chains. Via MiXCR, TCRdb re-called the reads, giving one row per CDR3 protein. The data show 90,000 to 95,000 distinct CDR3 sequences, roughly a fifth seen once. Trimming shortened V by 2 bases and J by 10 bases, and 21 bases separated the two germline ends. CDR1 and CDR2 from the germline V gene are SGHAT and FQDESV (reference sequence). The CDR3 runs 16 residues. This specimen belongs to a study of read filtering for tumor transcriptome and immune sequencing. Regarding the study as a whole: Sorted CD138-negative bone marrow cells were not purified T cells.

This chain uses TRBV11-1 with TRBJ2-1; TRBD2 is a possible D gene (6 bases). Input material: a population of CD138-negative cells sorted from bone marrow. This TCR was sampled from a donor at least 40 years old with multiple myeloma. CDR3 protein: CASSLLGTSTLGEQFF. CDR3 sequence (DNA): TGTGCCAGCAGCTTACTAGGGACTTCTACCCTCGGGGAGCAGTTCTTC.